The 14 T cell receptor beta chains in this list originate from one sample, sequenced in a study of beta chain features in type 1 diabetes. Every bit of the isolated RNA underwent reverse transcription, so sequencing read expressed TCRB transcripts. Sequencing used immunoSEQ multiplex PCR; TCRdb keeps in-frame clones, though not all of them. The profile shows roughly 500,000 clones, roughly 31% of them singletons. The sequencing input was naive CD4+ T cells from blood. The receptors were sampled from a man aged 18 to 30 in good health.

CDR3 residues: CASSQRLAEPREQYF. Here the CDR3 DNA reads TGCGCCAGCAGCCAAAGACTAGCGGAGCCACGAGAGCAGTACTTC. The V gene is TRBV4-1, the J gene TRBJ2-7; TRBD2 agrees at 9 bases. The V gene end was trimmed by 2 bases and the J gene end by 7 bases; junction bases not matched to a gene: 9. The CDR3 is made up of 15 amino acids. Germline loops: CDR1 MGHRA, CDR2 YSYEKL.

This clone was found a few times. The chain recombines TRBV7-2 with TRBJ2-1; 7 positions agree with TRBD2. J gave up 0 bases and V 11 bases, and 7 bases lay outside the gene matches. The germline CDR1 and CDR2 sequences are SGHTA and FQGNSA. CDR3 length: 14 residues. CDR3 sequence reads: CACGRGSSYNEQFF. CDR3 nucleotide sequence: TGTGCCTGTGGGAGGGGAAGCTCCTACAATGAGCAGTTCTTC.

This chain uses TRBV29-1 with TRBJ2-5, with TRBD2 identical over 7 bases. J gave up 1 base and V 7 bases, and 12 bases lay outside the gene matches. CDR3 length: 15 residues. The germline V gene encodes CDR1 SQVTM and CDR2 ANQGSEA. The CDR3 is CSAPGGRGGQETQYF. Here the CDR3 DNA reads TGCAGCGCCCCCGGGGGGAGGGGCGGCCAAGAGACCCAGTACTTC.

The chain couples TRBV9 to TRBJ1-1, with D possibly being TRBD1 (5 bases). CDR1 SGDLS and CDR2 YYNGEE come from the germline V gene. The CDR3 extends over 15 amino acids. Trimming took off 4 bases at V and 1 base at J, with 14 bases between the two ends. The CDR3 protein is CASSLGGSPNTEAFF. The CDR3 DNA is TGTGCCAGCAGCTTGGGGGGGAGCCCGAACACTGAAGCTTTCTTT. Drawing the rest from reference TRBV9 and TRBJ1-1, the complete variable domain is DSGVTQTPKHLITATGQRVTLRCSPRSGDLSVYWYQQSLDQGLQFLIQYYNGEERAKGNILERFSAQQFPDLHSELNLSSLELGDSALYFCASSLGGSPNTEAFFGQGTRLTVV.

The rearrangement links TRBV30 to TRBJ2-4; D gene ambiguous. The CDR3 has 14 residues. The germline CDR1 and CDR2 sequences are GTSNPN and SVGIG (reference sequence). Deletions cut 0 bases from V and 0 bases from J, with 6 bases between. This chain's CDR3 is CAWSVSGAKNIQYF. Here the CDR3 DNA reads TGTGCCTGGAGTGTTTCAGGAGCCAAAAACATTCAGTACTTC.

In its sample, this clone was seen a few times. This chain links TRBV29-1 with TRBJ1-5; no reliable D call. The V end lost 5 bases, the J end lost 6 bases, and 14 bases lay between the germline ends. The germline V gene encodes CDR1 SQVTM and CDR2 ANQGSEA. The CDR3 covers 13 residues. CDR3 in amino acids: CSVQDGLGQPQHF. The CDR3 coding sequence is TGCAGCGTTCAGGACGGGCTCGGTCAGCCCCAGCATTTT.

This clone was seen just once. CDR3 DNA: TGTGCCAGCAGTTCATTCGGGACGGAGGAGAACACAGATACGCAGTATTTT. Its translation is CASSSFGTEENTDTQYF. The rearrangement uses TRBV28 and TRBJ2-3; D might be TRBD1 or TRBD2, each matching 5 bases. Germline V CDR1 and CDR2: MDHEN, SYDVKM. With 4 bases removed from V and 2 bases from J, the gap between germline ends came to 19 bases. The CDR3 is 17 residues long.

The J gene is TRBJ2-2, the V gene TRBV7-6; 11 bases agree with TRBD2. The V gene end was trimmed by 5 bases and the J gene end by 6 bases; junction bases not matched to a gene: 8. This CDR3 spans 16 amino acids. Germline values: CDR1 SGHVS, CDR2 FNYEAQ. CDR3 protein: CASSGTSGRRAGELFF. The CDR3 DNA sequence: TGTGCCAGCAGCGGCACTAGCGGGAGAAGGGCCGGGGAGCTGTTTTTT.

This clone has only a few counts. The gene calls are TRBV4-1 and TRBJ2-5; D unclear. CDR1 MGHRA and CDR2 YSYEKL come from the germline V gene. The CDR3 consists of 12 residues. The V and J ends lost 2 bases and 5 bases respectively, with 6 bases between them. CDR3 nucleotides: TGCGCCAGCAGCCAACCTTTGGAGACCCAGTACTTC. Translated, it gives CASSQPLETQYF.

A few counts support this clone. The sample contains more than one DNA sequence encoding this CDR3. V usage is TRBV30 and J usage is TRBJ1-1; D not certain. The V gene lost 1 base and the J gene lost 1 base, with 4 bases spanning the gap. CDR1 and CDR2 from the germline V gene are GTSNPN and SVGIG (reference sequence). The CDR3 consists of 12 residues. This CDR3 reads CAWSDGNTEAFF. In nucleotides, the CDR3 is TGTGCCTGGAGTGACGGGAACACTGAAGCTTTCTTT.

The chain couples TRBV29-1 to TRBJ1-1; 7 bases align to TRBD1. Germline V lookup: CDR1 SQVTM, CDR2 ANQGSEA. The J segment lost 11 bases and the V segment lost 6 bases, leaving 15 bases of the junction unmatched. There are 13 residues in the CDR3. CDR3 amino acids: CSVASDRAGGAFF. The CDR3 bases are TGCAGCGTGGCCAGCGACAGGGCGGGAGGGGCTTTCTTT.

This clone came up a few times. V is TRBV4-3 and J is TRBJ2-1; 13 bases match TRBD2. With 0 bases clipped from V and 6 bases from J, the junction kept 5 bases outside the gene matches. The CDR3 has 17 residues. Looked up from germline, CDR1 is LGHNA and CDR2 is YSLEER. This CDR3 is CASSQDVGLAGVNEQFF. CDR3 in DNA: TGCGCCAGCAGCCAAGATGTCGGACTAGCGGGAGTCAATGAGCAGTTCTTC.

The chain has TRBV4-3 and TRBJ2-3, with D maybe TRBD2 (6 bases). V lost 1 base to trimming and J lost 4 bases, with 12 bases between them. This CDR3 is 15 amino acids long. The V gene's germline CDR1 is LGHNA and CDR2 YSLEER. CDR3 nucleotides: TGCGCCAGCAGCCAAGTTGGGGGGTTTCCAGATACGCAGTATTTT. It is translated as CASSQVGGFPDTQYF.

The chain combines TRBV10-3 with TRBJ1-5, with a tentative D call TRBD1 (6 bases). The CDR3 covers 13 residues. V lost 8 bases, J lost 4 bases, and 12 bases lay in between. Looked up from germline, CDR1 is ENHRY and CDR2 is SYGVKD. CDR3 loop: CAIQGQGNQPQHF. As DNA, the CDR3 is TGTGCCATCCAGGGCCAGGGGAATCAGCCCCAGCATTTT.